One sample yielded the 5 T cell receptor beta chains listed below, sequenced in a study of Tregs in tolerant kidney transplant recipients (dated by TCRdb to about 2019). To prepare the library, the immunoSEQ multiplex PCR assay was applied. TCRdb provides this immuneACCESS table in a form limited to in-frame rearrangements. Some clones are lacking; in checked studies, under half of them reflect an unresolved V gene, and why the rest are absent is not known. For this sample there are about 94,000 clones; roughly 93% appear just once. The ten largest make up 0.35% to 0.55% of the sample. The meaning of the sample's time point label: blood sample drawn before combined kidney and bone marrow transplant. Sequenced material: CD4+ T cells from blood, taken before the transplant. These receptors all come from a human donor who received a combined kidney and bone marrow transplant.

The CDR3 here is CASTPLAGGPVEQYF. Written as DNA, the CDR3 is TGTGCCAGCACCCCCTTAGCGGGAGGGCCAGTCGAGCAGTACTTC. V and J are TRBV18 and TRBJ2-5; 11 bases fit TRBD2. The DNA end is more similar to TRBJ2-7, so the J call may be wrong. Per the germline V gene, CDR1 is KGHSH and CDR2 is LQKENI. This CDR3 spans 15 amino acids.

The chain joins TRBV5-1 to TRBJ2-2; D might be TRBD1 (7 bases). Trimming left V 0 bases short and J 3 bases short, with 9 bases between. The CDR3 contains 15 residues. The germline V gene has CDR1 SGHRS and CDR2 YFSETQ. DNA for the CDR3: TGCGCCAGCAGCTTGGTCAGGGGGGACACCGGGGAGCTGTTTTTT. As protein: CASSLVRGDTGELFF.

This CDR3 is CASSLSTGRKSEAFF. The DNA for the CDR3 is TGTGCCAGCTCATTATCGACAGGGAGGAAATCTGAAGCTTTCTTT. V is TRBV18 and J is TRBJ1-1, with 7 bases identical to TRBD1. The CDR3 totals 15 residues. Trimming removed 5 bases from V and 6 bases from J; junction bases left unmatched: 12. The germline V gene encodes CDR1 KGHSH and CDR2 LQKENI.

The chain employs TRBV5-4 and TRBJ2-5, with TRBD2 identical over 14 bases. Germline V gene data show CDR1 as SGHNT and CDR2 as YYREEE (reference sequence). The CDR3 has 16 residues. Germline trimming cut 4 bases from V and 4 bases from J; bases unmatched to any gene: 6. As DNA, the CDR3 is TGTGCCAGCAGCCCCCGGACTAGCGGGAGGTTAGAGACCCAGTACTTC. This codes for CASSPRTSGRLETQYF.

The CDR3 sequence: CASSHSVEREQYF. Written as DNA, the CDR3 is TGCGCCAGCAGCCATTCGGTCGAGCGGGAGCAGTACTTC. This chain links TRBV4-3 with TRBJ2-7, with D tentatively TRBD2 (5 bases). The CDR3 has 13 residues. V dropped 3 bases and J dropped 7 bases, with 13 bases sitting between them. Germline lookup yields CDR1 LGHNA and CDR2 YSLEER.